This is a list of T cell receptor beta chains from one sample in a study of cytomegalovirus exposure and HLA in healthy donors. The data were produced by immunoSEQ multiplex PCR, yet TCRdb's version contains in-frame clones alone and is incomplete. The table lists approximately 260,000 clones, 75% to 90% of them singletons. Sequenced sample: PBMCs. The receptors derive from a woman younger than 45 in good health and CMV-seropositive. Each CDR3 is given with its conserved first and last residue. Fields, in order: J gene, V gene, CDR3 protein.

j_gene: TRBJ2-7
v_gene: TRBV18
CDR3aa: CASSPPGTGATYEQYF

j_gene: TRBJ2-3
v_gene: TRBV10-1
CDR3aa: CATAEGDTQYF

j_gene: TRBJ1-4
v_gene: TRBV4-1
CDR3aa: CASSHGDRASSTNEKLFF

j_gene: TRBJ2-3
v_gene: TRBV10-2
CDR3aa: CATRRGPYETQYF

j_gene: TRBJ2-7
v_gene: TRBV28
CDR3aa: CASTGDYEQYF

j_gene: TRBJ1-2
v_gene: TRBV30
CDR3aa: CAWSGDRANYGYTF

j_gene: TRBJ2-3
v_gene: TRBV6-4
CDR3aa: CASSDSPASTDTQYF

j_gene: TRBJ2-5
v_gene: TRBV19
CDR3aa: CASSIGSDRGGETQYF

j_gene: TRBJ1-1
v_gene: TRBV20-1
CDR3aa: CRGREEAFF

j_gene: TRBJ2-5
v_gene: TRBV5-1
CDR3aa: CASSRSGSRGETQYF

j_gene: TRBJ1-2
v_gene: TRBV11-1
CDR3aa: CASSEGDYGYTF

j_gene: TRBJ2-1
v_gene: TRBV29-1
CDR3aa: CSVEDGGPRQFF

j_gene: TRBJ2-7
v_gene: TRBV27
CDR3aa: CASSLGTGFEQYF

j_gene: TRBJ2-1
v_gene: TRBV2
CDR3aa: CASRGLYNEQFF

j_gene: TRBJ2-7
v_gene: TRBV18
CDR3aa: CASSPSVSYEQYF

j_gene: TRBJ2-3
v_gene: TRBV29-1
CDR3aa: CSVTAATSGRLGDTQYF

j_gene: TRBJ1-5
v_gene: TRBV4-1
CDR3aa: CASSRTEYSNQPQHF

j_gene: TRBJ1-4
v_gene: TRBV18
CDR3aa: CASSRLDGNEKLFF

j_gene: TRBJ2-1
v_gene: TRBV7-9
CDR3aa: CASSHKASGNYNEQFF

j_gene: TRBJ1-2
v_gene: TRBV4-1
CDR3aa: CASSQVVLSRGPGYTF

j_gene: TRBJ1-5
v_gene: TRBV2
CDR3aa: CASGLTRHSQPQHF

j_gene: TRBJ2-2
v_gene: TRBV9
CDR3aa: CASSPHMTGELFF

j_gene: TRBJ1-4
v_gene: TRBV4-1
CDR3aa: CASRPTELNEKLFF

j_gene: TRBJ2-7
v_gene: TRBV11-3
CDR3aa: CASSPREGGIYEQYF

j_gene: TRBJ1-1
v_gene: TRBV19
CDR3aa: CASSTQVLNTEAFF

j_gene: TRBJ2-7
v_gene: TRBV27
CDR3aa: CASSSLSGINPYEQYF

j_gene: TRBJ1-1
v_gene: TRBV7-9
CDR3aa: CASSSARTGKVDTEAFF

j_gene: TRBJ2-7
v_gene: TRBV5-4
CDR3aa: CASSLEGLTEQYF

j_gene: TRBJ1-2
v_gene: TRBV4-1
CDR3aa: CASSQVLGGGRGGYTF

j_gene: TRBJ2-2
v_gene: TRBV13
CDR3aa: CASSQGRARAGELFF

j_gene: TRBJ2-1
v_gene: TRBV6-6
CDR3aa: CASRLDNEQFF

j_gene: TRBJ2-7
v_gene: TRBV6-6
CDR3aa: CASFELAVSSYEQYF

j_gene: TRBJ2-7
v_gene: TRBV5-5
CDR3aa: CASSKDRGNEQYF

j_gene: TRBJ1-5
v_gene: TRBV28
CDR3aa: CASSLYGTGLGQPQHF

j_gene: TRBJ2-5
v_gene: TRBV2
CDR3aa: CASTPLAGGRETQYF

j_gene: TRBJ2-1
v_gene: TRBV10-3
CDR3aa: CAISGGGRWYNEQFF

j_gene: TRBJ2-2
v_gene: TRBV9
CDR3aa: CASSVPGEGRAGELFF

j_gene: TRBJ2-7
v_gene: TRBV7-6
CDR3aa: CASSLLLTSYEQYF

j_gene: TRBJ1-1
v_gene: TRBV6-1
CDR3aa: CASSEAPMRAEAFF

j_gene: TRBJ2-5
v_gene: TRBV6-4
CDR3aa: CASSSQAGGQETQYF

j_gene: TRBJ1-4
v_gene: TRBV18
CDR3aa: CASSEVLSDEKLFF

j_gene: TRBJ2-1
v_gene: TRBV27
CDR3aa: CASSLNIYYNEQFF

j_gene: TRBJ2-6
v_gene: TRBV7-2
CDR3aa: CASSTTGGFSGANVLTF

j_gene: TRBJ2-2
v_gene: TRBV11-2
CDR3aa: CASSRQGAYTGELFF

j_gene: TRBJ2-7
v_gene: TRBV5-1
CDR3aa: CASSTDRGVLYEQYF

j_gene: TRBJ2-7
v_gene: TRBV2
CDR3aa: CASNGDSEYEQYF

j_gene: TRBJ2-7
v_gene: TRBV2
CDR3aa: CASSEDGSEQYF

j_gene: TRBJ2-3
v_gene: TRBV2
CDR3aa: CASSAGQLAGKFGTDTQYF

j_gene: TRBJ1-2
v_gene: TRBV5-1
CDR3aa: CASSFSGGHYGYTF

j_gene: TRBJ1-5
v_gene: TRBV28
CDR3aa: CASSLTENQPQHF

j_gene: TRBJ2-1
v_gene: TRBV21-1
CDR3aa: CASSKERPYNEQFF

j_gene: TRBJ2-7
v_gene: TRBV11-2
CDR3aa: CASSFGTSEFGEQYF

j_gene: TRBJ1-1
v_gene: TRBV28
CDR3aa: CASRGSGGGGGEAFF

j_gene: TRBJ1-1
v_gene: TRBV6-6
CDR3aa: CASSPLGGDTSEAFF